This T cell receptor (beta chain) was recovered during a study of shared clonotypes between healthy human individuals (TCRdb year 2020). Context from the whole study: A couple of women and three men aged 18 to 49 years were included in the cohort. For each donor, three plates each were used for CD4 naive and CD4 memory, two plates were used for CD8 naive, and one plate was used for CD8 memory. Different laboratories and diverse techniques were used to prepare libraries and sequence TCR repertoires, to increase sequencing depth and limit assay-specific biases. The study deeply sequenced blood TCR repertoires of five healthy adults to estimate repertoire size and the extent of clonotype sharing between individuals. Leukapheresis yielded between about 0.8 and 9.5 billion PBMCs per donor.

With regard to this clone: Its cognate antigen has yet to be identified. The input lacks base qualities; no much larger clone sits a single base away.

General findings and caveats noted by the study authors: Rarefaction of sorted-subset datasets indicated incomplete sequencing despite the large sequencing depth. The genetic and exposure-history diversity represented was limited by the small number of donors. Across a handful of donors, 4.5% to 6.5% of naive CD4, approximately 3.5% of naive CD8, about 2.3% of memory CD4, and 0.4% of memory CD8 clonotypes were shared. Larger estimated clonotype richness was generally found for naive subsets than for memory subsets. Sampling was restricted to blood, and TCR repertoires in tissue are likely to differ from TCR repertoires in blood. Based on pairwise subsampling, the degree of clonotype sharing among donors was expected to be affected by sequencing depth. Compared with non-shared clonotypes, the clonotypes found in all four sorted-subset donors had higher generation probabilities.

The germline V gene (reference sequence) gives CDR1 as LNHDA and CDR2 as SQIVND. There are 15 amino acids in the CDR3, from cysteine to phenylalanine inclusive. Only the CDR3 DNA is retained, 45 bases long and in frame from the first base. V is cut by 3 bases and J by 0 bases, and the space between the germline ends is 11 bases. Using the deep immunoSEQ assay, multiplex PCR amplified TCR CDR3 regions from genomic DNA. Genomic DNA extracted from each cell subset was distributed evenly over all wells of several immunoSEQ 96-well plates, and each plate served as one replicate. For sorted subsets, 150 to 250 ng of genomic DNA, equivalent to 30,000 or so T cell genomes, went into each replicate PCR. The purified libraries were quantified using a Qubit 3.0 fluorometer, sized with a Bioanalyzer 2100, and then quantified again using the KAPA Library Quantification kit. A separate single-read 150-cycle Illumina NextSeq 550 flow cell was used to sequence each immunoSEQ 96-well plate. For the original study's pipeline: Because only junctional sequences without quality scores were contained in the immunoSEQ output, filtering matching that applied to full-length reads could not be performed. To assign V/J genes and CDR3, sequences were annotated against IMGT germline references using PyIR, a Python wrapper for IgBLAST v1.9. Any read was removed if the V/J assignment was weak (E-value above 1e-6), the CDR3 was missing, or the read contained stop codons, out-of-frame junctions, or ambiguous translated residues. V3J clonotypes were defined by identical inferred V gene, J gene, and CDR3 amino acid sequence. The percentage overlap between two repertoires was calculated by dividing the number of shared unique clonotypes by the size of the smaller repertoire. Repertoire richness was assessed with RTK rarefaction, the Chao1 estimator, and Recon v2.1 estimates of unobserved clonotypes. Generation probabilities for all TCRbeta clonotypes obtained by the gDNA method from a handful of donors were computed using OLGA. TCRdb carries this immuneACCESS record with in-frame sequences only. Its versions omit some clonotypes, under half of them owing to an unresolved V gene in the studies checked, with the rest unexplained. V, J and clone size are taken as reported in that table, and D and trimming were inferred from the DNA itself. For this sample the table gives about 2.1 million clones, of which around 95% were detected only once. In total, the top ten clones hold 1.5% to 2% of the sample.

For the CD8 naive samples, CD45RO-negative cells were positively selected for CCR7, yielding a CD45RA+CCR7+ population from which TemRA cells were excluded. Healthy HIV-negative adults with no recently reported acute infections or vaccinations were included as donors. Only Caucasian adults living in Nashville, Tennessee, USA were represented among the donors. Blood was obtained by leukapheresis, after which PBMCs were separated by Ficoll-Histopaque density gradient centrifugation and cryopreserved in liquid nitrogen vapor phase. Analytical flow cytometry was used to check the purity and quantity of every magnetically sorted T cell population. Genomic DNA was isolated from each sorted fraction and quantified by UV absorbance on a Nanodrop 2000c.

This chain joins TRBV19 to TRBJ1-1, with TRBD1 as a weak D call on 5 bases. The sample taken for sequencing was naive CD8+ T cells from PBMCs. According to the study, the label for this sample's cell subset or site signals: CD45RA+CCR7+. This receptor was obtained from a young man in good health. Some clones in this sample may be carry-over from other donors' samples. The CDR3 protein sequence reads: CASSMAGRMNTEAFF. The nucleotides are TGTGCCAGTAGTATGGCAGGGCGGATGAACACTGAAGCTTTCTTT.